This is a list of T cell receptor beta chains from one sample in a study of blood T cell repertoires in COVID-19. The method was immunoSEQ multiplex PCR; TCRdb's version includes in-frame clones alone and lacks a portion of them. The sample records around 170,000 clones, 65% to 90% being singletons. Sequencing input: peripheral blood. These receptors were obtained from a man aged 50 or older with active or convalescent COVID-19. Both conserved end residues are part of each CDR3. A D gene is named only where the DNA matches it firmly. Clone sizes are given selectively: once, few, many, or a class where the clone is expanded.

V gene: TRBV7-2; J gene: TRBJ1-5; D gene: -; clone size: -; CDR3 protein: CASSIRDPNQPQHF; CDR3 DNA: TGTGCCAGCAGTATCCGGGATCCCAATCAGCCCCAGCATTTT
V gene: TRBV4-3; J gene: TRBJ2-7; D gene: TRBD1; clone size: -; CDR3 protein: CASSQGGTGVYEQYF; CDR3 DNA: TGCGCCAGCAGCCAAGGTGGGACAGGGGTCTACGAGCAGTACTTC
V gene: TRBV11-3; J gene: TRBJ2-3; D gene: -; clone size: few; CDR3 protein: CASSLDSDGSTDTQYF; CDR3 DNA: TGTGCCAGCAGCTTAGACTCTGACGGGAGCACAGATACGCAGTATTTT
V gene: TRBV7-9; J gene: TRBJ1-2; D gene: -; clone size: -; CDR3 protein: CASNRQSYGYTF; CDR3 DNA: TGTGCCAGCAACAGACAAAGCTATGGCTACACCTTC
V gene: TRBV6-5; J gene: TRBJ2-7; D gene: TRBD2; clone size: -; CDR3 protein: CASNGAGEQYF; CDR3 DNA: TGTGCCAGCAACGGAGCGGGAGAGCAGTACTTC
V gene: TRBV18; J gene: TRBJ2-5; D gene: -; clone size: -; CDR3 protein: CASSPPSVPQYF; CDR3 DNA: TGTGCCAGCTCACCACCGAGCGTGCCCCAGTACTTC
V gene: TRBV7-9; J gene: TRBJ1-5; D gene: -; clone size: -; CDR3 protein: CASSLGGDQPQHF; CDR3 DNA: TGTGCCAGCAGCTTAGGGGGCGATCAGCCCCAGCATTTT
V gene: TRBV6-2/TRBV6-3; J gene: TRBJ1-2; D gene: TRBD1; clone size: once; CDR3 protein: CASSAPGQGRYGYTF; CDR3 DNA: TGTGCCAGCAGCGCTCCGGGACAGGGGCGCTATGGCTACACCTTC
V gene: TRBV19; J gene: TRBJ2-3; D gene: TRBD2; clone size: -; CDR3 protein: CASGRTRNTQYF; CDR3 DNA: TGTGCCAGTGGCCGGACTAGAAATACGCAGTATTTT
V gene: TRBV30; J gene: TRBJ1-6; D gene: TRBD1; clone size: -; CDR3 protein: CAWSVRSGGSYNSPLHF; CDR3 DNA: TGTGCCTGGAGTGTACGGTCAGGGGGCTCCTATAATTCACCCCTCCACTTT
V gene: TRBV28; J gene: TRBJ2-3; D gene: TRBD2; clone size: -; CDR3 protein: CASSLRTSGIVGDTQYF; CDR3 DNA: TGTGCCAGCAGTCTTCGGACTAGCGGGATTGTGGGAGATACGCAGTATTTT
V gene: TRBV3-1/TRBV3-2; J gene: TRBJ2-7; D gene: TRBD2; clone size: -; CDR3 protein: CASSPPGRGTYEQYF; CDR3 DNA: TGTGCCAGCAGCCCTCCCGGGAGGGGTACCTACGAGCAGTACTTC
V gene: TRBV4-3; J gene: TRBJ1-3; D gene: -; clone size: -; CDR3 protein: CASSQVPDTIYF; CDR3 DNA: TGCGCCAGCAGCCAAGTTCCCGACACCATATATTTT
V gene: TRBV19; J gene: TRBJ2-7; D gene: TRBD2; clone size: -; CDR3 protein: CASSMSGTTYEQYF; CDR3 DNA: TGTGCCAGTAGTATGTCAGGGACTACCTACGAGCAGTACTTC
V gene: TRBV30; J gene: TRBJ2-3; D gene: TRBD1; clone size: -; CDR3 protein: CAWKGQGFADTQYF; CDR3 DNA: TGTGCCTGGAAGGGACAGGGGTTCGCAGATACGCAGTATTTT
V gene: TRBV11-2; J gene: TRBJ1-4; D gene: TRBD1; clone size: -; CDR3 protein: CASSLLGGQANEKLFF; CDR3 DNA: TGTGCCAGCAGCTTACTGGGGGGACAGGCCAATGAAAAACTGTTTTTT
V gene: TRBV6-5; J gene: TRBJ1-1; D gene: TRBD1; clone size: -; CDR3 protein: CASRGQGPNTEAFF; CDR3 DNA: TGTGCCAGCAGGGGACAGGGGCCGAACACTGAAGCTTTCTTT
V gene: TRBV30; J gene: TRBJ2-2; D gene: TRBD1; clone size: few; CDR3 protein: CAWRGTANGELFF; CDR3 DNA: TGTGCCTGGAGGGGGACAGCGAACGGGGAGCTGTTTTTT
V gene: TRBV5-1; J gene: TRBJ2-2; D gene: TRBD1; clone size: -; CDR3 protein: CASSGTAIGELFF; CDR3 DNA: TGCGCCAGCAGCGGGACAGCTATCGGGGAGCTGTTTTTT
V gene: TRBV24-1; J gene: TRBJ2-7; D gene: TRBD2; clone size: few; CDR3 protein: CATSGAGTSGRNEQYF; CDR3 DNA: TGTGCCACCAGTGGGGCCGGGACTAGCGGGAGAAACGAGCAGTACTTC
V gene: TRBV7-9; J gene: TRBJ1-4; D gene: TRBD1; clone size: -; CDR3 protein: CASSLPLTGGKLFF; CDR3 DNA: TGTGCCAGCAGCTTGCCTCTAACAGGGGGAAAACTGTTTTTT
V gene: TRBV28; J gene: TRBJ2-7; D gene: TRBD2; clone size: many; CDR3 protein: CASTTIAGGLNEQYF; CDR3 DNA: TGTGCCAGCACGACCATAGCGGGGGGGCTCAACGAGCAGTACTTC
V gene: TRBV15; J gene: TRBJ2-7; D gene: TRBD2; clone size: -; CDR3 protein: CATSRFALGRGGSEQYF; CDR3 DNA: TGTGCCACCAGCAGATTCGCGCTGGGACGGGGGGGCAGCGAGCAGTACTTC
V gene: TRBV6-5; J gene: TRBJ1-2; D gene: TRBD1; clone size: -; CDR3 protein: CATTQGASGYTF; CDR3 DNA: TGTGCCACCACTCAGGGGGCGAGTGGCTACACCTTC
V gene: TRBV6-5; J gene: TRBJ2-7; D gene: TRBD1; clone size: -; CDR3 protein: CASSYLQGATYEQYF; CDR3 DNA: TGTGCCAGCAGTTACCTCCAGGGGGCAACCTACGAGCAGTACTTC
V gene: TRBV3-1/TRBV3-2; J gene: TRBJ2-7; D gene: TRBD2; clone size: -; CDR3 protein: CASSQDRDSGFSSYEQYF; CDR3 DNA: TGTGCCAGCAGCCAAGATCGAGATAGCGGGTTCAGCTCCTACGAGCAGTACTTC
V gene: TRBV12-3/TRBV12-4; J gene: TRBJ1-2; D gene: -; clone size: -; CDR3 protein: CASSLVGGYGYTF; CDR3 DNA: TGTGCCAGCAGTTTAGTCGGGGGGTATGGCTACACCTTC
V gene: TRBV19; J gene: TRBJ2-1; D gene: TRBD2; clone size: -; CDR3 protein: CASTPLAGDNNEQFF; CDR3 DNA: TGTGCCAGTACCCCACTAGCGGGGGATAACAATGAGCAGTTCTTC
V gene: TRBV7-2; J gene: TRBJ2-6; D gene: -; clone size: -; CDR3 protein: CASSPEISGANVLTF; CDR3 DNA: TGTGCCAGCAGCCCGGAGATATCCGGGGCCAACGTCCTGACTTTC
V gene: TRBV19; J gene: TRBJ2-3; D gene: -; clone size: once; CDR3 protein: CASSQMVTDTQYF; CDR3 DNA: TGTGCCAGTAGTCAGATGGTGACAGATACGCAGTATTTT
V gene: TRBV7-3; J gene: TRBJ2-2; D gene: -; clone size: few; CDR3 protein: CASSFLAGELFF; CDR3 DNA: TGTGCCAGCAGCTTTCTCGCCGGGGAGCTGTTTTTT
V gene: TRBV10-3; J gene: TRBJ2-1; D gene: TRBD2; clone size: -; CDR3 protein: CAIWAREGNEQFF; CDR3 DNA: TGTGCCATCTGGGCCCGGGAGGGCAATGAGCAGTTCTTC
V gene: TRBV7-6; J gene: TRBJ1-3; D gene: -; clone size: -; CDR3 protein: CASSLARGPSGNTIYF; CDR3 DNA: TGTGCCAGCAGCTTAGCAAGGGGTCCCTCTGGAAACACCATATATTTT
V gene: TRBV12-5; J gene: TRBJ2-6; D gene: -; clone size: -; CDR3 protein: CASGLVWASGANVLTF; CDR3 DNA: TGTGCTAGTGGTTTGGTGTGGGCCTCTGGGGCCAACGTCCTGACTTTC
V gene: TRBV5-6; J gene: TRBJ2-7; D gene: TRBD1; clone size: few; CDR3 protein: CASTLTGTYEQYF; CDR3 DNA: TGTGCCAGCACGTTGACAGGGACCTACGAGCAGTACTTC
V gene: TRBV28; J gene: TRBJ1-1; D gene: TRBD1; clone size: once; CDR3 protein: CASRVTGGTEAFF; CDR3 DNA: TGTGCCAGCAGGGTTACAGGGGGCACTGAAGCTTTCTTT
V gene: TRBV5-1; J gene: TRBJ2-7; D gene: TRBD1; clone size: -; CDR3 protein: CASRENLGQGGPGEQYF; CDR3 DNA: TGCGCCAGCAGAGAGAATTTGGGACAGGGAGGTCCGGGCGAGCAGTACTTC
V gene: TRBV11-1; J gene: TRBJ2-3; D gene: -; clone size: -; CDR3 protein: CASSLVVQGSDTQYF; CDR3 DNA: TGTGCCAGCAGCTTAGTAGTACAGGGCTCAGATACGCAGTATTTT
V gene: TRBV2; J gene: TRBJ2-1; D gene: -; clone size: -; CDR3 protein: CASSDRGRLGNEQFF; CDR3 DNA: TGTGCCAGCAGTGATCGCGGGCGCTTAGGGAATGAGCAGTTCTTC
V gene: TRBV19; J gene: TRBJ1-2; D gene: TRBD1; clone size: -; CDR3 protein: CASSFQGAQSYGYTF; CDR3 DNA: TGTGCCAGTAGTTTCCAGGGGGCTCAATCCTATGGCTACACCTTC
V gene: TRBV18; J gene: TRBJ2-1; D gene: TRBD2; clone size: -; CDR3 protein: CASSPLFSTSGSHNEQFF; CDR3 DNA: TGTGCCAGCTCACCACTATTCTCGACTAGCGGCTCTCACAATGAGCAGTTCTTC
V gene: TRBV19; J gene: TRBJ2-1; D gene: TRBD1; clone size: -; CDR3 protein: CASSILGQGNNEQFF; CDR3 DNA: TGTGCCAGTAGTATCCTCGGACAGGGCAACAATGAGCAGTTCTTC
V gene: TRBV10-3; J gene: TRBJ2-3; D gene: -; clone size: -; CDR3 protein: CATMNNPDTQYF; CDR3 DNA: TGTGCCACCATGAACAACCCAGATACGCAGTATTTT
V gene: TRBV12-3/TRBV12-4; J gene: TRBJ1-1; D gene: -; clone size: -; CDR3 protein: CATGIELATEAFF; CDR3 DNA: TGTGCCACAGGCATTGAGTTGGCCACTGAAGCTTTCTTT
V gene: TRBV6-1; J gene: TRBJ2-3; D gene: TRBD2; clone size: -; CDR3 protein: CASSEALIAGGRTDTQYF; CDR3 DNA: TGTGCCAGCAGTGAAGCGCTTATAGCGGGAGGGAGGACAGATACGCAGTATTTT
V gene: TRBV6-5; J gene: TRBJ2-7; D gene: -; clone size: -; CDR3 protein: CASSYSGPYEQYF; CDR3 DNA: TGTGCCAGCAGTTACTCGGGCCCCTACGAGCAGTACTTC
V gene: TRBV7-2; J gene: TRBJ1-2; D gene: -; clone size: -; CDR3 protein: CASTSFTGIGYTF; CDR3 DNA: TGTGCCAGCACGAGCTTCACAGGGATTGGCTACACCTTC
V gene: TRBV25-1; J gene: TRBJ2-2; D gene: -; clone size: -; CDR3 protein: CASSETTNTGELFF; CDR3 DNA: TGTGCCAGCAGTGAGACTACGAACACCGGGGAGCTGTTTTTT
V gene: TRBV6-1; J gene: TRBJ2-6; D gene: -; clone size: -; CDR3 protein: CASSDRGSGANVLTF; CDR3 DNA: TGTGCCAGCAGTGACAGGGGCTCTGGGGCCAACGTCCTGACTTTC
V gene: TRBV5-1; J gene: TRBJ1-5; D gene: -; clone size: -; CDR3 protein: CASSFLPGGNQPQHF; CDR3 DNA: TGCGCCAGCAGCTTTTTACCAGGGGGCAATCAGCCCCAGCATTTT
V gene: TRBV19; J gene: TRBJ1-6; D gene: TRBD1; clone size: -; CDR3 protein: CASTSTGGLDSPLHF; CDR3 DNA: TGTGCCAGTACCTCGACAGGGGGCTTAGATTCACCCCTCCACTTT
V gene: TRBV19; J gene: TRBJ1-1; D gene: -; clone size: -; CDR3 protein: CASSSGQRNTEAFF; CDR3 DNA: TGTGCCAGTAGCTCTGGACAGCGGAACACTGAAGCTTTCTTT
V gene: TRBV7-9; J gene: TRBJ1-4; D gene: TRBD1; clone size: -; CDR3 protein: CASSLSFMTGDEKLFF; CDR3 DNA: TGTGCCAGCAGCTTAAGCTTTATGACAGGGGATGAAAAACTGTTTTTT